The 8 T cell receptor beta chains given below trace back to one sample, sequenced in a study of blood T cell repertoires in COVID-19. TCRdb keeps only in-frame clones here, not all; method: immunoSEQ multiplex PCR. The sample records 65,000 to 90,000 clones, 70% to 90% being singletons. Sequencing input: peripheral blood. These TCRs come from a woman of 80 years or more in a cohort sampled during active or convalescent COVID-19.

The J gene is TRBJ1-3, the V gene TRBV4-1, with no clear D. Germline V gene lookup returns CDR1 MGHRA and CDR2 YSYEKL. The CDR3 is made up of 15 amino acids. V was clipped by 0 bases and J by 0 bases, with 6 bases between them. The CDR3 region is CASSQDRSSGNTIYF. CDR3 nucleotide sequence: TGCGCCAGCAGCCAAGATCGTAGCTCTGGAAACACCATATATTTT.

The V and J genes are TRBV6-6 and TRBJ2-3, with TRBD1 identical over 11 bases. J gave up 5 bases and V 6 bases, and 10 bases lay outside the gene matches. CDR3 size: 16 residues. Germline CDR1 MNHNY, CDR2 SVGAGI (reference sequence). The CDR3 reads CASRPPPGTGGDTQYF. The DNA of the CDR3 is TGTGCCAGCAGGCCCCCCCCCGGGACAGGGGGAGATACGCAGTATTTT.

The chain recombines TRBV5-1 with TRBJ1-1; no firm D call. The CDR3 has 14 residues. Trimming shortened V by 0 bases and J by 6 bases, and 12 bases separated the two germline ends. CDR1 is SGHRS, CDR2 YFSETQ, per germline. DNA for the CDR3: TGCGCCAGCAGCTTGGGTAATAATTTCGCTGAAGCTTTCTTT. As protein: CASSLGNNFAEAFF.

V gene TRBV7-6 combines with J gene TRBJ2-5; 10 bases map to TRBD2. This CDR3 is 16 amino acids long. V gave up 5 bases and J gave up 2 bases; unmatched junction bases: 8. Germline-derived CDR1 and CDR2 are SGHVS and FNYEAQ. The CDR3 sequence: CASSTSSGSDQETQYF. CDR3 coding DNA: TGTGCCAGCAGCACATCTAGCGGGAGTGATCAAGAGACCCAGTACTTC.

This clone appeared a single time. This rearrangement joins TRBV10-3 to TRBJ1-2; TRBD1 agrees at 9 bases. With V trimmed by 10 bases and J by 6 bases, 9 bases remained unmatched. CDR1 and CDR2 (germline): ENHRY, SYGVKD. The CDR3 runs 13 residues. CDR3 sequence: CATSGTGSDGYTF. CDR3 nucleotide sequence: TGTGCCACCTCAGGGACAGGGTCTGATGGCTACACCTTC.

The rearrangement joins TRBV18 to TRBJ2-1; D call uncertain. CDR1 and CDR2 from the germline V gene are KGHSH and LQKENI. The V end lost 2 bases, the J end lost 2 bases, and 10 bases lay between the germline ends. The CDR3 contains 15 residues. The CDR3 here is CASSPSVVAYNEQFF. CDR3 in DNA: TGTGCCAGCTCACCATCGGTAGTGGCCTACAATGAGCAGTTCTTC.

This clone was seen once. V gene TRBV10-3 combines with J gene TRBJ1-2, with 7 positions matching TRBD1. This CDR3 spans 12 amino acids. V trimming: 3 bases; J trimming: 11 bases; junction bases outside the gene matches: 6. The V gene's germline CDR1 is ENHRY and CDR2 SYGVKD. The DNA for the CDR3 is TGTGCCATCAGTGAAGCTAGGGGGCGATACACCTTC. Amino acids: CAISEARGRYTF.

The chain has TRBV6-5 and TRBJ2-5; D is perhaps TRBD1 (7 bases). Trimming cost V 5 bases and J 5 bases, with 12 bases left between them. CDR3 length: 13 residues. Looked up from germline, CDR1 is MNHEY and CDR2 is SVGAGI. The CDR3 DNA follows: TGTGCCAGCAGTCGACAGGGAGGCGAGACCCAGTACTTC. Amino acid sequence: CASSRQGGETQYF.